This record looks at one T cell receptor beta chain sequence and its context. The data belong to a study of T cell changes during pregnancy in multiple sclerosis. Generated by immunoSEQ multiplex PCR, the TCRdb table keeps only in-frame clones and is missing some. The repertoire holds approximately 17,000 clones, with roughly 96% as singletons. Germline CDR1 reads LNHDA; CDR2 reads SQIVND (reference sequence). CDR3 length: 15 amino acids. V was trimmed by 5 bases and J by 8 bases, leaving 16 bases between them. This chain links TRBV19 with TRBJ1-6; TRBD1 is a possible D gene (5 bases). The material was peripheral blood, obtained in the third trimester of pregnancy. The TCR originated in a female donor with multiple sclerosis, enrolled in a pregnancy study. The CDR3 region has the DNA TGTGCCAGTAGTCCTTACCAGGGCAGAGATTCACCCCTCCACTTT. The encoded protein is CASSPYQGRDSPLHF. Looking up the rest from reference TRBV19 and TRBJ1-6 gives the full variable domain: DGGITQSPKYLFRKEGQNVTLSCEQNLNHDAMYWYRQDPGQGLRLIYYSQIVNDFQKGDIAEGYSVSREKKESFPLTVTSAQKNPTAFYLCASSPYQGRDSPLHFGNGTRLTVT.